Sequencing of this TCR beta chain was carried out in a study of T cell responses to AZD1222 COVID-19 vaccine. In the study overall: Samples with a second dose at about 4 or about 12 weeks were pooled together.

Germline loops: CDR1 MNHEY, CDR2 SVGEGT. The CDR3 loop spans 15 amino acids. The V gene end was trimmed by 2 bases and the J gene end by 7 bases; junction bases not matched to a gene: 9. Assay used: immunoSEQ multiplex PCR; TCRdb lists only in-frame clones, some missing. The table lists roughly 120,000 clones, around 90% of them singletons, with over 8.5% in the top ten. The sample was peripheral blood, taken on day 0 of AZD1222 vaccination. The receptor comes from an adult in good health. This chain connects TRBV6-2 or TRBV6-3 to TRBJ2-5, with 8 bases fitting TRBD2. Here the CDR3 DNA reads TGTGCCAGCAGTTACGGCGGCGCGGGGGGCGGGACCCAGTACTTC. Amino acid sequence: CASSYGGAGGGTQYF.